One sample yielded the 28 T cell receptor beta chains listed below, sequenced in a study of blood T cell repertoires in COVID-19. The table came from immunoSEQ multiplex PCR; TCRdb's copy has only in-frame clones and leaves some out. The table records approximately 230,000 clones, around 89% of them present only once. The sequenced material came from peripheral blood. These receptors came from a woman in her 30s with COVID-19, enrolled during active disease.

By share of the sample, this clone is medium-sized. The chain recombines TRBV6-4 with TRBJ2-1, with TRBD2 matching 9 bases. V dropped 0 bases and J dropped 7; count of bases not matched to a gene: 4. CDR3 size: 15 residues. The germline V gene encodes CDR1 MRHNA and CDR2 SNTAGT. The CDR3 sequence is CASSDSLSGSNEQFF. CDR3 DNA sequence: TGTGCCAGCAGTGACTCGCTTAGCGGGAGTAATGAGCAGTTCTTC.

V gene TRBV4-3 combines with J gene TRBJ1-4; 7 bases map to TRBD1. Germline V gene sequence: CDR1 LGHNA, CDR2 YSLEER. This CDR3 is 14 amino acids long. Unmatched junction bases numbered 7, after V lost 4 bases and J lost 8 bases. CDR3 in amino acids: CASSRGGAEEKLFF. DNA of the CDR3: TGCGCCAGCAGCCGAGGGGGCGCGGAAGAAAAACTGTTTTTT.

A note on this clone: One end of the junction does not line up with germline, which may come from a read error. The chain combines TRBV29-1 with TRBJ2-1, with D uncertain. The CDR3 is made up of 11 amino acids. Germline CDR1 SQVTM, CDR2 ANQGSEA. CDR3 sequence reads: CSAITYNEQFF. DNA of the CDR3: TGCAGCGCCATAACCTATAATGAGCAGTTCTTC.

The chain combines TRBV19 with TRBJ2-1; 8 bases agree with TRBD2. The V and J ends lost 5 bases and 6 bases, in that order; junction bases with no gene match: 6. This CDR3 is built from 14 residues. Germline-derived CDR1 and CDR2 are LNHDA and SQIVND (reference sequence). CDR3: CASSPLAGGNEQFF. DNA for the CDR3: TGTGCCAGTAGTCCCCTTGCGGGGGGCAATGAGCAGTTCTTC.

The chain couples TRBV7-2 to TRBJ2-5, with TRBD1 identical over 9 bases. Trimming removed 1 base from V and 4 bases from J; junction bases left unmatched: 10. CDR3 length: 17 residues. The germline CDR1 and CDR2 sequences are SGHTA and FQGNSA. Here the CDR3 reads CASSLVTGGLSGETQYF. The CDR3 DNA reads TGTGCCAGCAGCTTAGTGACAGGGGGTCTGTCGGGAGAGACCCAGTACTTC.

The CDR3 nucleotides read TGTGCCACCAGCTACCGGGCGGGACAGGCGGGCCTATCCTATGGCTACACCTTC. It translates to CATSYRAGQAGLSYGYTF. V and J are TRBV15 and TRBJ1-2; 8 bases align to TRBD1. The CDR3 covers 18 residues. V shed 5 bases, J shed 4 bases, and the junction held 18 bases outside the gene matches. CDR1 and CDR2 from the germline V gene are LNHNV and YYDKDF (reference sequence).

J is TRBJ1-2 and V is TRBV2, with TRBD1 matching over 9 bases. The CDR3 has 14 residues. The ends lost 8 bases at V and 4 bases at J; junction bases unmatched: 8. The germline V gene encodes CDR1 SNHLY and CDR2 FYNNEI. The CDR3 reads CASGGDRVLYGYTF. For the CDR3, the DNA is TGTGCCAGCGGGGGGGACAGGGTCCTCTATGGCTACACCTTC. Variable domain in full (rest from reference TRBV2 and TRBJ1-2): EPEVTQTPSHQVTQMGQEVILRCVPISNHLYFYWYRQILGQKVEFLVSFYNNEISEKSEIFDDQFSVERPDGSNFTLKIRSTKLEDSAMYFCASGGDRVLYGYTFGSGTRLTVV.

The chain uses TRBV7-9 and TRBJ2-3; D possibly corresponds to TRBD2 (6 bases). This CDR3 region has 11 residues. Per germline, CDR1 SEHNR and CDR2 FQNEAQ (reference sequence). The V and J ends lost 8 bases and 5 bases respectively, with 8 bases between them. The CDR3 sequence is CASLGGDTQYF. The CDR3 bases are TGTGCCAGCCTCGGGGGAGATACGCAGTATTTT.

V gene TRBV11-3 combines with J gene TRBJ1-4; 11 bases match TRBD1. The ends lost 5 bases at V and 10 bases at J; junction bases unmatched: 6. This CDR3 is built from 14 residues. Germline V gene data show CDR1 as SGHNT and CDR2 as YENEEA. CDR3 nucleotides: TGTGCCAGCAGCACCGGACAGGGGGCCACAAAACTGTTTTTT. It specifies CASSTGQGATKLFF. Together with reference TRBV11-3 and TRBJ1-4, the CDR3 gives the full variable domain: EAGVVQSPRYKIIEKKQPVAFWCNPISGHNTLYWYLQNLGQGPELLIRYENEEAVDDSQLPKDRFSAERLKGVDSTLKIQPAELGDSAVYLCASSTGQGATKLFFGSGTQLSVL.

The gene calls are TRBV7-2 and TRBJ1-6; 9 positions match TRBD1. CDR3 length: 16 residues. V shed 5 bases, J shed 9 bases, and the junction held 11 bases outside the gene matches. CDR1 SGHTA and CDR2 FQGNSA come from the germline V gene. CDR3 residues: CASSPRTGGEGSPLHF. In DNA form, the CDR3 reads TGTGCCAGCAGCCCAAGAACAGGGGGCGAAGGTTCACCCCTCCACTTT.

This chain connects TRBV6-5 to TRBJ1-1; D uncertain. This CDR3 has 14 amino acids. Trimming pared 11 bases from V and 5 bases from J, leaving 21 bases between. Germline V gene lookup returns CDR1 MNHEY and CDR2 SVGAGI. CDR3 bases: TGTGCCGTACAGCTCTGGGCCCGAGATACTGAAGCTTTCTTT. This translates into CAVQLWARDTEAFF.

V and J are TRBV27 and TRBJ2-3; 11 bases line up with TRBD2. CDR3 length equals 16 residues. The trim removed 3 bases at V and 2 bases at J, leaving 4 bases unmatched. Germline CDR1 MNHEY, CDR2 SMNVEV (reference sequence). CDR3 nucleotide sequence: TGTGCCAGCAGTTTCCTAGCGGGGGGCCACACAGATACGCAGTATTTT. Amino acids: CASSFLAGGHTDTQYF.

The V gene is TRBV28, the J gene TRBJ2-1; 9 bases map to TRBD1. The CDR3 is 16 amino acids. Losses at the gene ends were 4 bases for V and 3 bases for J; bases not matched to a gene: 7. Germline CDR1 reads MDHEN; CDR2 reads SYDVKM. CDR3: CASSSSTGGSYNEQFF. CDR3 DNA sequence: TGTGCCAGCAGTTCCTCGACAGGGGGAAGCTACAATGAGCAGTTCTTC.

V and J are TRBV7-8 and TRBJ1-5; a weak D match, TRBD1 (5 bases). This CDR3 comprises 17 residues. Germline assignment: CDR1 SGHVS and CDR2 FQNEAQ. Trimming removed 0 bases from V and 4 bases from J, with 16 bases in between. This chain's CDR3 is CASSLALFRGRNQPQHF. CDR3 nucleotides: TGTGCCAGCAGCTTAGCGCTCTTTAGGGGAAGGAATCAGCCCCAGCATTTT.

The V call is TRBV7-2, the J call TRBJ2-1; 10 bases fit TRBD2. This CDR3 spans 16 amino acids. Losses at the gene ends were 8 bases for V and 0 bases for J; bases not matched to a gene: 7. CDR1 and CDR2 from the germline V gene are SGHTA and FQGNSA. CDR3 in amino acids: CASAASGGHSYNEQFF. DNA of the CDR3: TGTGCCAGCGCGGCTAGCGGGGGCCACTCCTACAATGAGCAGTTCTTC. Filled out from reference TRBV7-2 and TRBJ2-1, the complete variable domain reads GAGVSQSPSNKVTEKGKDVELRCDPISGHTALYWYRQSLGQGLEFLIYFQGNSAPDKSGLPSDRFSAERTGGSVSTLTIQRTQQEDSAVYLCASAASGGHSYNEQFFGPGTRLTVL.

This chain links TRBV6-1 with TRBJ1-5; D unclear. Between the trimmed V and J ends, which lost 3 bases and 9 bases, there was a span of 9 bases. CDR1 and CDR2 from the germline V gene are MNHNS and SASEGT. This CDR3 spans 12 amino acids. The DNA of the CDR3 is TGTGCCAGCAGTGATCCCCCCTGGCCCCAGCATTTT. It yields the protein CASSDPPWPQHF.

The chain uses TRBV4-2 and TRBJ1-6; the match to TRBD1 covers 7 bases. CDR3 length: 17 residues. Germline-derived CDR1 and CDR2 are LGHNA and YNFKEQ. Trimming removed 1 base from V and 1 base from J; junction bases left unmatched: 4. In nucleotides, the CDR3 is TGTGCCAGCAGCCAAGGTAACAGGGGATCCTATAATTCACCCCTCCACTTT. It specifies CASSQGNRGSYNSPLHF.

The rearrangement joins TRBV6-6 to TRBJ1-5; no definite D call. The germline V gene has CDR1 MNHNY and CDR2 SVGAGI (reference sequence). The V gene lost 0 bases and the J gene lost 6 bases, with 9 bases spanning the gap. This CDR3 has 14 residues. This CDR3 is CASSYSSGFQPQHF. CDR3 coding DNA: TGTGCCAGCAGTTACTCCTCCGGGTTTCAGCCCCAGCATTTT.

This rearrangement joins TRBV6-1 to TRBJ1-2; 9 bases map to TRBD1. After removal of 1 base from V and 5 bases from J, the junction contained 5 bases not matched to a gene. CDR3 length: 15 amino acids. CDR1 is MNHNS, CDR2 SASEGT, per germline. The CDR3 region is CASSEGTGELYGYTF. CDR3 nucleotides: TGTGCCAGCAGTGAAGGGACAGGGGAATTGTATGGCTACACCTTC.

This clone was detected only once. The chain is built from TRBV7-9 and TRBJ1-3; 9 bases are a match to TRBD1. Germline values: CDR1 SEHNR, CDR2 FQNEAQ (reference sequence). The length of the CDR3 is 14 residues. J was trimmed by 10 bases and V by 6 bases; bases with no gene match: 10. The CDR3 nucleotides are TGTGCCAGCAGATCGGACAGGGGTCCCAGTACCATATATTTT. It codes for CASRSDRGPSTIYF.

The CDR3 region has the DNA TGTGCCAGCAGCTCAAGAAGCGGGAGGGCCCAGGAGACCCAGTACTTC. Its protein product is CASSSRSGRAQETQYF. The rearrangement joins TRBV7-6 to TRBJ2-5; TRBD2 agrees at 10 bases. Losses at the gene ends were 4 bases for V and 5 bases for J; bases not matched to a gene: 10. CDR3 length equals 16 residues. Germline V lookup: CDR1 SGHVS, CDR2 FNYEAQ.

This chain uses TRBV6-2 or TRBV6-3 with TRBJ2-3, with 12 bases fitting TRBD2. J gave up 6 bases and V 4 bases, and 8 bases lay outside the gene matches. This CDR3 spans 16 amino acids. CDR1 MNHEY and CDR2 SVGEGT come from the germline V gene. CDR3 DNA: TGTGCCAGCAGTTCTCCTAGCGGGGGGGCTACCGATACGCAGTATTTT. Translation: CASSSPSGGATDTQYF.

This rearrangement joins TRBV15 to TRBJ1-2, with a tentative D call TRBD1 (5 bases). Trimming shortened V by 3 bases and J by 5 bases, and 13 bases separated the two germline ends. The CDR3 loop spans 14 amino acids. Germline CDR1 and CDR2: LNHNV and YYDKDF (reference sequence). This CDR3 reads CATSRAEGDYGYTF. The CDR3 region has the DNA TGTGCCACCAGCAGGGCCGAAGGGGATTATGGCTACACCTTC. Filled out from reference TRBV15 and TRBJ1-2, the complete variable domain reads DAMVIQNPRYQVTQFGKPVTLSCSQTLNHNVMYWYQQKSSQAPKLLFHYYDKDFNNEADTPDNFQSRRPNTSFCFLDIRSPGLGDTAMYLCATSRAEGDYGYTFGSGTRLTVV.

This chain links TRBV27 with TRBJ1-4, with 10 bases fitting TRBD1. Trimming cost V 3 bases and J 6 bases; bases outside gene matches: 4. The germline V gene has CDR1 MNHEY and CDR2 SMNVEV (reference sequence). The CDR3 contains 15 residues. In nucleotides, the CDR3 is TGTGCCAGCAGTTTGACAGGGGGCAGGGATGAAAAACTGTTTTTT. It translates to CASSLTGGRDEKLFF.

The chain carries TRBV6-6 and TRBJ1-1, with 10 bases identical to TRBD1. The CDR3 totals 14 residues. Germline V gene data show CDR1 as MNHNY and CDR2 as SVGAGI (reference sequence). The trim removed 6 bases at V and 3 bases at J, leaving 4 bases unmatched. The CDR3 spells CASSDRGLDTEAFF. The CDR3 DNA reads as TGTGCCAGCAGCGACAGGGGGCTGGACACTGAAGCTTTCTTT.

The V call is TRBV6-2 or TRBV6-3, the J call TRBJ2-7; D not certain. This CDR3 has 13 residues. V was shortened by 4 bases and J by 3 bases, with 10 bases between the two germline ends. The germline CDR1 and CDR2 sequences are MNHEY and SVGEGT. The CDR3 region has the DNA TGTGCCAGCAGTTCAGGTCGGCACTACGAGCAGTACGTC. Amino acids: CASSSGRHYEQYV.

The V gene is TRBV15, the J gene TRBJ2-3; the match to TRBD2 covers 10 bases. The trim removed 3 bases at V and 8 bases at J, leaving 17 bases unmatched. CDR3 size: 18 residues. The V gene's germline CDR1 is LNHNV and CDR2 YYDKDF (reference sequence). CDR3 sequence: CATSRGLSLASGGLTQYF. The CDR3, as DNA: TGTGCCACCAGCAGGGGCCTCAGTCTGGCTAGCGGGGGTCTTACGCAGTATTTT.

J is TRBJ2-7 and V is TRBV7-9; D is uncertain. Between the trimmed V and J ends, which lost 2 bases and 0 bases, there was a span of 8 bases. This CDR3 comprises 14 residues. Germline CDR1 and CDR2: SEHNR and FQNEAQ (reference sequence). The CDR3 spells CASSLHLSSYEQYV. For the CDR3, the DNA is TGTGCCAGCAGCTTACATCTGAGCTCCTACGAGCAGTACGTC.